A single sample gave rise to the 31 T cell receptor beta chains below, sequenced in a study of T cells after posttransplantation cyclophosphamide (dated by TCRdb to 2016 to 2017). Library preparation was by the immunoSEQ multiplex PCR assay. The clones in this table, taken by TCRdb from immuneACCESS, are in-frame only. Not every clone is retained; where verified, under half of the shortfall comes from an unresolved V gene, and the cause of the rest is unknown. Here the sample has 9,000 to 9,500 clones; roughly 98% occur a single time. Approximately 0.25% of the sample is held by the ten biggest clonotypes. Sequenced input: naive CD8+ T cells sorted from PBMCs. The origin of the receptors is a man aged 50-60 years in good health, CMV-negative, and a related stem cell transplant donor.

V usage is TRBV5-6 and J usage is TRBJ1-2; D may be TRBD1 (5 bases). Trimming took 3 bases from V and 5 from J, leaving 20 bases between them. The CDR3 has 16 residues. CDR1 and CDR2 (germline): SGHDT, YYEEEE. The CDR3 loop reads CASSWWGDLAAYGYTF. In DNA, the CDR3 is TGTGCCAGCAGCTGGTGGGGGGATTTGGCAGCTTATGGCTACACCTTC.

This chain links TRBV19 with TRBJ2-2; 8 bases line up with TRBD2. V was pared by 11 bases and J by 4 bases, with 12 bases of the junction left unmatched. Per the germline V gene, CDR1 is LNHDA and CDR2 is SQIVND (reference sequence). CDR3 length: 15 amino acids. The CDR3 coding sequence is TGTGCCGTTTCAACGACTAGCGTAGGCACCGGGGAGCTGTTTTTT. Translated, it gives CAVSTTSVGTGELFF.

The gene calls are TRBV20-1 and TRBJ2-7; no clear D gene. The V gene lost 5 bases and the J gene lost 2 bases, with 7 bases spanning the gap. The CDR3 covers 11 residues. Germline values: CDR1 DFQATT, CDR2 SNEGSKA (reference sequence). CDR3: CSAVSTYEQYF. CDR3 sequence (DNA): TGCAGTGCTGTGAGTACCTACGAGCAGTACTTC.

This chain joins TRBV7-9 and TRBJ2-1, with TRBD1 as a possible D gene (5 bases). V was shortened by 0 bases and J by 12 bases, with 12 bases between the two germline ends. The CDR3 totals 13 residues. Germline values: CDR1 SEHNR, CDR2 FQNEAQ (reference sequence). CDR3 in DNA: TGTGCCAGCAGCTTAGCTCGGCCTCAGGGGCAGTTCTTC. Amino acid sequence: CASSLARPQGQFF.

The V gene is TRBV9, the J gene TRBJ1-3, with D perhaps TRBD1 (5 bases). Germline CDR1 reads SGDLS; CDR2 reads YYNGEE. With 7 bases removed from V and 6 bases from J, the gap between germline ends came to 11 bases. The CDR3 covers 12 residues. CDR3 region: CASQDRLNTIYF. CDR3 DNA: TGTGCCAGCCAAGACAGACTAAACACCATATATTTT.

The chain links TRBV2 to TRBJ1-1, with 7 bases fitting TRBD1. Germline CDR1 SNHLY, CDR2 FYNNEI. V shed 5 bases and J 0 bases; nucleotides not matched to a gene: 6. The CDR3 spans 15 residues. CDR3 nucleotides: TGTGCCAGCAGTAGAACCGGGACAGTGAACACTGAAGCTTTCTTT. Translation: CASSRTGTVNTEAFF.

In its sample, this clone was seen once. The chain employs TRBV27 and TRBJ2-5; the match to TRBD1 covers 8 bases. CDR1 is MNHEY and CDR2 is SMNVEV in the germline V gene (reference sequence). J was trimmed by 1 base and V by 2 bases; bases with no gene match: 6. The CDR3 is 16 amino acids. The CDR3 reads CASSLATGAFQETQYF. The CDR3 region has the DNA TGTGCCAGCAGTTTAGCGACAGGGGCCTTCCAAGAGACCCAGTACTTC.

The chain uses TRBV10-2 and TRBJ2-7; a possible D gene is TRBD1 (6 bases). The germline V and J ends were trimmed by 2 bases and 2 bases, with 10 bases remaining between them. CDR3 length: 14 residues. The germline V gene encodes CDR1 WSHSY and CDR2 SAAADI. This chain's CDR3 is CASSEPNRAYEQYF. The CDR3, as DNA: TGCGCCAGCAGTGAGCCGAACAGGGCCTACGAGCAGTACTTC.

The chain joins TRBV7-9 to TRBJ2-5; possible D gene TRBD2, 5 bases. This CDR3 contains 16 residues. CDR1 and CDR2 (germline): SEHNR, FQNEAQ (reference sequence). The V end was cut by 5 bases, the J end by 3 bases, with 19 bases between. CDR3 DNA: TGTGCCAGCAGCCCGCCTCGAGGGTCTGGTAAAGAGACCCAGTACTTC. Amino acid sequence: CASSPPRGSGKETQYF. Complete variable domain (other parts from reference TRBV7-9 and TRBJ2-5): DTGVSQNPRHKITKRGQNVTFRCDPISEHNRLYWYRQTLGQGPEFLTYFQNEAQLEKSRLLSDRFSAERPKGSFSTLEIQRTEQGDSAMYLCASSPPRGSGKETQYFGPGTRLLVL.

V and J are TRBV5-4 and TRBJ2-5; 13 bases agree with TRBD2. The CDR3 spans 14 residues. Germline V gives CDR1 SGHNT, CDR2 YYREEE (reference sequence). V lost 4 bases and J lost 5; bases outside the gene matches: 2. CDR3 region: CASSPGLAGETQYF. In nucleotides, the CDR3 is TGTGCCAGCAGCCCGGGACTAGCGGGGGAGACCCAGTACTTC. The whole variable domain, remainder taken from reference TRBV5-4 and TRBJ2-5, is ETGVTQSPTHLIKTRGQQVTLRCSSQSGHNTVSWYQQALGQGPQFIFQYYREEENGRGNFPPRFSGLQFPNYSSELNVNALELDDSALYLCASSPGLAGETQYFGPGTRLLVL.

This clone was recorded once. The chain joins TRBV10-1 to TRBJ1-2; 7 bases fit TRBD1. There are 13 residues in the CDR3. The V and J ends lost 2 bases and 6 bases, in that order; junction bases with no gene match: 3. Looked up from germline, CDR1 is WNHNN and CDR2 is SYGVQD (reference sequence). This chain's CDR3 is CASSEDRDHGYTF. In DNA form, the CDR3 reads TGCGCCAGCAGTGAGGACAGGGATCATGGCTACACCTTC.

The gene calls are TRBV4-2 and TRBJ2-7, with 8 bases identical to TRBD2. There are 15 residues in the CDR3. Germline CDR1 and CDR2: LGHNA and YNFKEQ. Unmatched junction bases numbered 4, after V lost 0 bases and J lost 3 bases. CDR3 protein: CASSQDVAGLYEQYF. The DNA of the CDR3 is TGTGCCAGCAGCCAAGATGTAGCGGGACTCTACGAGCAGTACTTC.

The V call is TRBV7-9, the J call TRBJ2-3, with a tentative D call TRBD2 (6 bases). V gave up 2 bases and J gave up 0 bases, with 12 bases separating them. CDR1 is SEHNR, CDR2 FQNEAQ, per germline (reference sequence). The CDR3 length is 16 residues. CDR3: CASSLSQTRSTDTQYF. The DNA for the CDR3 is TGTGCCAGCAGCTTATCCCAGACTAGAAGCACAGATACGCAGTATTTT.

The chain couples TRBV7-9 to TRBJ2-1; 12 bases fit TRBD2. The CDR3 length is 16 residues. The V segment lost 5 bases and the J segment 4 bases; nucleotides outside the gene matches: 6. CDR1 SEHNR and CDR2 FQNEAQ come from the germline V gene (reference sequence). The CDR3, as DNA: TGTGCCAGCAGCCTTTCTAGCGGGGGGGTGTACAATGAGCAGTTCTTC. Translation: CASSLSSGGVYNEQFF.

V usage is TRBV11-2 and J usage is TRBJ2-7; D ambiguous. Per germline, CDR1 SGHAT and CDR2 FQNNGV. The V end lost 6 bases, the J end lost 2 bases, and 11 bases lay between the germline ends. The CDR3 is made up of 13 amino acids. The CDR3 spells CASRRGATYEQYF. The DNA of the CDR3 is TGTGCCAGCAGAAGAGGCGCAACCTACGAGCAGTACTTC. Full variable domain (remainder filled in from reference TRBV11-2 and TRBJ2-7): EAGVAQSPRYKIIEKRQSVAFWCNPISGHATLYWYQQILGQGPKLLIQFQNNGVVDDSQLPKDRFSAERLKGVDSTLKIQPAKLEDSAVYLCASRRGATYEQYFGPGTRLTVT.

The gene calls are TRBV12-1 and TRBJ2-7; TRBD1 is the table's D call, not checked against the DNA. TRBV12-1 is classified as a pseudogene. The CDR3 is 17 residues long. The CDR3 loop is CASSFVWGQGRYYEQYF. CDR3 DNA: TGTGCCAGCAGCTTTGTTTGGGGACAGGGTAGGTACTACGAGCAGTACTTC.

The chain combines TRBV15 with TRBJ2-3; D is perhaps TRBD2 (6 bases). V was shortened by 3 bases and J by 4 bases, with 20 bases between the two germline ends. Germline-derived CDR1 and CDR2 are LNHNV and YYDKDF (reference sequence). The CDR3 runs 17 residues. CDR3 residues: CATSRRDGGRNPDTQYF. The DNA for the CDR3 is TGTGCCACCAGCAGGCGAGATGGAGGGAGGAACCCAGATACGCAGTATTTT.

CDR3 in amino acids: CASSQYEFYNEQFF. As DNA, the CDR3 is TGTGCCAGCAGCCAGTATGAGTTCTACAATGAGCAGTTCTTC. The J gene is TRBJ2-1, the V gene TRBV14; D remains ambiguous. CDR3 length: 14 amino acids. The germline V gene has CDR1 SGHDN and CDR2 FVKESK. Trimming shortened V by 3 bases and J by 3 bases, and 9 bases separated the two germline ends.

The V and J genes are TRBV5-4 and TRBJ2-5; D unresolved. Germline CDR1 reads SGHNT; CDR2 reads YYREEE (reference sequence). The CDR3 totals 13 residues. The V gene lost 0 bases and the J gene lost 2 bases, with 5 bases spanning the gap. The CDR3 loop reads CASSLVQQETQYF. CDR3 bases: TGTGCCAGCAGCTTGGTACAGCAAGAGACCCAGTACTTC.

The rearrangement joins TRBV7-6 to TRBJ2-7, with 14 bases lining up with TRBD2. The CDR3 totals 16 residues. Trimming at V came to 1 base and at J to 3 bases, leaving 2 bases not matched to a gene. Germline loops: CDR1 SGHVS, CDR2 FNYEAQ. CDR3 protein: CASSLEGLAGGYEQYF. In DNA, the CDR3 is TGTGCCAGCAGCTTAGAAGGACTAGCGGGGGGCTACGAGCAGTACTTC.

The rearrangement joins TRBV10-3 to TRBJ1-6, with TRBD1 matching 8 bases. Germline CDR1 is ENHRY and CDR2 is SYGVKD. The CDR3 extends over 16 amino acids. The J segment lost 7 bases and the V segment lost 0 bases, leaving 5 bases of the junction unmatched. CDR3 nucleotide sequence: TGTGCCATCAGTGAGTCGGACAGGGAATACAATTCACCCCTCCACTTT. Translating it yields CAISESDREYNSPLHF.

This clone was counted once. V is TRBV2 and J is TRBJ2-1, with D possibly being TRBD2 (5 bases). Looked up from germline, CDR1 is SNHLY and CDR2 is FYNNEI. Trimming removed 6 bases from V and 9 bases from J, with 15 bases in between. The CDR3 runs 13 residues. The CDR3 is CASRILVSTEQFF. The CDR3 DNA reads as TGTGCCAGCAGAATACTAGTTAGTACTGAGCAGTTCTTC. Using reference TRBV2 and TRBJ2-1 for the parts outside the CDR3, the full variable domain is EPEVTQTPSHQVTQMGQEVILRCVPISNHLYFYWYRQILGQKVEFLVSFYNNEISEKSEIFDDQFSVERPDGSNFTLKIRSTKLEDSAMYFCASRILVSTEQFFGPGTRLTVL.

The CDR3 nucleotides read TGCAGCGTCCCGACTAGCGGGAGTTACAATGAGCAGTTCTTC. It translates to CSVPTSGSYNEQFF. V usage is TRBV29-1 and J usage is TRBJ2-1; 12 nucleotides agree with TRBD2. The CDR3 totals 14 residues. J lost 4 bases, V lost 6 bases, and 4 bases had no gene match. From germline, CDR1 is SQVTM and CDR2 ANQGSEA.

The V gene is TRBV9, the J gene TRBJ1-1; D is uncertain. This CDR3 contains 14 residues. With 0 bases removed from V and 3 bases from J, the gap between germline ends came to 9 bases. The germline V gene has CDR1 SGDLS and CDR2 YYNGEE. The CDR3 loop reads CASSVVGDDTEAFF. In DNA form, the CDR3 reads TGTGCCAGCAGCGTAGTCGGGGATGACACTGAAGCTTTCTTT.

The chain joins TRBV27 to TRBJ1-1, with D uncertain. CDR1 MNHEY and CDR2 SMNVEV come from the germline V gene (reference sequence). The V end lost 6 bases, the J end lost 0 bases, and 5 bases lay between the germline ends. This CDR3 is built from 12 residues. The CDR3 sequence: CASRAVNTEAFF. In DNA form, the CDR3 reads TGTGCCAGCAGGGCCGTGAACACTGAAGCTTTCTTT.

V is TRBV2 and J is TRBJ2-5, with 8 nucleotides matching TRBD1. Germline CDR1 and CDR2: SNHLY and FYNNEI. The CDR3 has 15 residues. After removal of 3 bases from V and 5 bases from J, the junction contained 8 bases not matched to a gene. In DNA form, the CDR3 reads TGTGCCAGCAGTGAGGCAGGGGGCTTTCAGGAGACCCAGTACTTC. It specifies CASSEAGGFQETQYF.

This clone was seen just once. The chain links TRBV5-5 to TRBJ2-7; the D gene is possibly TRBD1 (6 bases). From germline, CDR1 is SGHKS and CDR2 YYEKEE (reference sequence). This CDR3 region has 14 residues. The V gene lost 0 bases and the J gene lost 2 bases, with 9 bases spanning the gap. Written as DNA, the CDR3 is TGTGCCAGCAGCTTGGCAGGGGACCCCTACGAGCAGTACTTC. Encoded protein: CASSLAGDPYEQYF.

The chain has TRBV4-3 and TRBJ2-7, with TRBD1 identical over 8 bases. V shed 4 bases and J 2 bases; nucleotides not matched to a gene: 4. The CDR3 is 14 residues long. Germline CDR1 is LGHNA and CDR2 is YSLEER. The CDR3 loop is CASSPGQGAYEQYF. Written as DNA, the CDR3 is TGCGCCAGCAGCCCAGGACAGGGTGCCTACGAGCAGTACTTC.

The chain recombines TRBV7-9 with TRBJ1-5; D is perhaps TRBD1 (5 bases). This CDR3 is built from 16 residues. Trimming pared 6 bases from V and 4 bases from J, leaving 19 bases between. Germline loops: CDR1 SEHNR, CDR2 FQNEAQ (reference sequence). CDR3 sequence: CASRPLVGGGNQPQHF. In nucleotides, the CDR3 is TGTGCCAGCAGACCACTCGTTGGTGGGGGGAATCAGCCCCAGCATTTT.

The chain has TRBV19 and TRBJ2-7; possible D gene TRBD1, 6 bases. Deletions cut 5 bases from V and 1 base from J, with 24 bases between. The CDR3 consists of 18 residues. CDR1 is LNHDA and CDR2 is SQIVND in the germline V gene (reference sequence). The CDR3 loop is CASSRTRRQETKSYEQYF. For the CDR3, the DNA is TGTGCCAGTAGTCGAACCAGGAGACAGGAAACCAAGTCCTACGAGCAGTACTTC.

For the CDR3, the DNA is TGCGCCAGCACCGGAGGGGGAGGGCTGAACACTGAAGCTTTCTTT. Encoded protein: CASTGGGGLNTEAFF. The chain links TRBV10-2 to TRBJ1-1; D is perhaps TRBD1 (6 bases). Between the trimmed V and J ends, which lost 7 bases and 0 bases, there was a span of 15 bases. The CDR3 runs 15 residues. CDR1 is WSHSY, CDR2 SAAADI, per germline.